This T cell receptor beta chain is from a study of blood T cell repertoires in COVID-19. Study overall: Sample material is recorded as cDNA or gDNA derived from T cells, B-cell-depleted T cells, or PBMCs.

The table came from immunoSEQ multiplex PCR; TCRdb's copy has only in-frame clones and leaves some out. The data show over 250,000 clones, 75% to 90% seen once. Germline V gene sequence: CDR1 LGHNT, CDR2 FRNRAP. Deletions cut 2 bases from V and 7 bases from J, with 11 bases between. The CDR3 extends over 13 amino acids. This receptor was identified in a woman between 65 and 79 years old with COVID-19, enrolled during active disease. The chain uses TRBV12-5 and TRBJ2-5, with D perhaps TRBD2 (5 bases). The sequenced sample consisted of peripheral blood. The CDR3 DNA reads TGTGCTAGTGGTTTGTCGGGGTTTCCGACCCAGTACTTC. Encoded protein: CASGLSGFPTQYF.